This note documents a single TCR beta chain sequence. Its cognate antigen has yet to be identified. The input lacks base qualities; no much larger clone sits a single base away. TCR repertoires of sorted CD4+ and CD8+ blood T cells from severe aplastic anemia patients and healthy subjects were deep-sequenced in the study. Ficoll-Paque density gradient centrifugation was used to isolate peripheral blood mononuclear cells. Before DNA extraction, CD4+ and CD8+ T cells were sorted with FACS or magnetic beads. This entry is derived from a study of CD8+CD57+ T cells in acquired aplastic anemia listed by TCRdb under 2018. Study-wide context: DNA extracted from sorted CD4+ and CD8+ cells had a mean of approximately 3.3 ug, with a range of about 0.19 to 27.4 ug.

The CDR3 starts with the cysteine, ends with the phenylalanine, and has 14 residues. The DNA shown is the 42-base CDR3, in frame from base 1. Cut back by 1 base and 3 bases, the V and J ends lie 10 bases apart. From a lookup of the germline V gene, CDR1 and CDR2 are SGHTA and FQGNSA. Results the study describes overall, beyond this receptor: Patients and healthy controls showed no significant difference in CD8+ Simpson's diversity (P=0.060). Roughly 30 CD8+ CDR3 sequences were found to be shared between patients and controls, but these sequences appeared to be highly expressed in patients and within the immunodominant clones of the patients.

Genomic DNA was used as template for profiling of TCR beta VDJ combinations and CDR3 sequences. An Illumina HiSeq 2000 was used for TCR repertoire sequencing. Concerning the study's data processing: Repertoires were assessed using TRBV/TRBJ rearrangement plots, CDR3 size and DJ length profiles, and Simpson's diversity index. The immunodominant clone was defined as the most abundant DNA sequence in deep sequencing data. CDR3 amino acid sequences were screened for sharing across subjects and compared with published repertoires and the VDJdb database. The raw public reads went through TCRdb reprocessing: fastp at Q25, MiXCR clone calling, in-frame beta chains kept. Every distinct CDR3 protein forms one entry, paired with its most common genes and DNA. The V and J calls were not made by the authors but by TCRdb's processing. The sample table holds some 290,000 distinct CDR3 sequences, of which around 60% were seen once. The top ten hold approximately 8.2% of the sample.

The chain couples TRBV7-2 to TRBJ2-7; no D gene can be assigned with confidence. Sequencing used sorted CD4+, CD8+, or CD8+CD57+ T cells (not recorded which) from PBMCs. The sequence came from a human donor with severe aplastic anemia or a healthy control (not recorded which). The DNA is as follows: TGTGCCAGCAGCTTAGGTAGTGCCCTCTACGAGCAGTACTTC. Its translation reads: CASSLGSALYEQYF.